Listed here are 29 T cell receptor beta chains from one sample, sequenced in a study of blood T cell repertoires in COVID-19. Produced via immunoSEQ multiplex PCR; TCRdb's table is partial and in-frame only. The sample holds about 190,000 clones; 88% are singletons and the top ten take 6.2%. The sample taken for sequencing was peripheral blood. These TCRs come from a woman aged 40 to 50 who had recovered from COVID-19.

The chain joins TRBV7-6 to TRBJ2-5; D may be TRBD2 (6 bases). V was trimmed by 0 bases and J by 1 base, leaving 15 bases between them. CDR3 length: 17 amino acids. Looked up from germline, CDR1 is SGHVS and CDR2 is FNYEAQ. CDR3 loop: CASSLAWGSGTQETQYF. CDR3 in DNA: TGTGCCAGCAGCTTAGCTTGGGGTAGCGGAACCCAAGAGACCCAGTACTTC.

The chain carries TRBV19 and TRBJ1-2; no reliable D call. Deletions cut 5 bases from V and 8 bases from J, with 21 bases between. Germline CDR1 reads LNHDA; CDR2 reads SQIVND (reference sequence). The CDR3 is 15 residues long. CDR3 DNA sequence: TGTGCCAGTAGTTTTTTGCTCCCGACGGGGAACGGCTACACCTTC. Translation: CASSFLLPTGNGYTF.

The gene calls are TRBV24-1 and TRBJ2-3; 13 bases agree with TRBD2. V lost 4 bases to trimming and J lost 3 bases; unmatched junction nucleotides: 3. Germline values: CDR1 KGHDR, CDR2 SFDVKD. The CDR3 consists of 16 residues. As DNA, the CDR3 is TGTGCCACCAGTGAGTCGGGACTAGCGGGAACAGATACGCAGTATTTT. It is translated as CATSESGLAGTDTQYF.

This rearrangement joins TRBV28 to TRBJ1-5; possibly TRBD1 for D (6 bases). From germline, CDR1 is MDHEN and CDR2 SYDVKM. The CDR3 loop spans 15 amino acids. The V gene lost 3 bases and the J gene lost 6 bases, with 15 bases spanning the gap. The CDR3 here is CASSFFSTGSQPQHF. The CDR3 bases are TGTGCCAGCAGTTTTTTTTCGACAGGAAGTCAGCCCCAGCATTTT.

This sequence joins TRBV29-1 and TRBJ1-4; 8 bases fit TRBD1. The CDR3 is made up of 14 amino acids. V shed 7 bases and J 2 bases; nucleotides not matched to a gene: 6. Germline values: CDR1 SQVTM, CDR2 ANQGSEA. CDR3 protein: CSGGQGTTNEKLFF. The CDR3, as DNA: TGCAGCGGCGGACAGGGAACGACTAATGAAAAACTGTTTTTT.

The chain has TRBV4-1 and TRBJ2-5, with 7 bases lining up with TRBD1. The CDR3 covers 19 residues. The junction had 20 bases not matched to a gene; V was cut back by 1 base and J by 6 bases. The germline V gene encodes CDR1 MGHRA and CDR2 YSYEKL. CDR3 DNA: TGCGCCAGCAGCCAAGGGCGGAGTCGGGAACCAGGGGGAATAAAGACCCAGTACTTC. Translation gives CASSQGRSREPGGIKTQYF.

This clone was recorded once. The V gene is TRBV19, the J gene TRBJ2-7; 10 bases are a match to TRBD2. The junction had 24 bases not matched to a gene; V was cut back by 7 bases and J by 6 bases. Germline loops: CDR1 LNHDA, CDR2 SQIVND (reference sequence). The CDR3 loop spans 19 amino acids. CDR3 amino acids: CASIGGVAGGSSPDGEQYF. The CDR3 DNA reads TGTGCCAGTATCGGAGGGGTAGCGGGAGGCAGTTCGCCGGATGGCGAGCAGTACTTC.

The rearrangement uses TRBV7-2 and TRBJ1-5; D gene unclear. The CDR3 contains 15 residues. V lost 5 bases to trimming and J lost 4 bases, with 15 bases between them. Germline V CDR1 and CDR2: SGHTA, FQGNSA. CDR3 sequence reads: CASSKDSGANQPQHF. The CDR3, as DNA: TGTGCCAGCAGCAAGGACTCTGGCGCTAATCAGCCCCAGCATTTT.

V gene TRBV27 combines with J gene TRBJ2-7, with 7 bases matching TRBD1. Trimming at V came to 4 bases and at J to 2 bases, leaving 2 bases not matched to a gene. The CDR3 loop spans 13 amino acids. Germline CDR1 reads MNHEY; CDR2 reads SMNVEV (reference sequence). For the CDR3, the DNA is TGTGCCAGCAGTTCAGACAGGGCCTACGAGCAGTACTTC. This encodes CASSSDRAYEQYF.

The count of this clone is one. The chain is built from TRBV27 and TRBJ1-2, with 7 nucleotides matching TRBD1. The CDR3 length is 12 residues. J gave up 3 bases and V 8 bases, and 3 bases lay outside the gene matches. Per the germline V gene, CDR1 is MNHEY and CDR2 is SMNVEV (reference sequence). CDR3 residues: CASRRGHYGYTF. The CDR3 nucleotides read TGTGCCAGCCGAAGGGGGCACTATGGCTACACCTTC.

In its sample, this clone was seen once. The rearrangement links TRBV28 to TRBJ2-7; D is unresolved. The V gene's germline CDR1 is MDHEN and CDR2 SYDVKM. The CDR3 has 13 residues. Trimming stripped 2 bases from V and 1 base from J, with 6 bases between. CDR3 region: CASSLGLSYEQYF. CDR3 coding DNA: TGTGCCAGCAGTTTAGGGCTTTCCTACGAGCAGTACTTC.

The chain joins TRBV6-1 to TRBJ1-5; D is uncertain. Germline CDR1 reads MNHNS; CDR2 reads SASEGT. The V and J ends lost 3 bases and 8 bases respectively, with 20 bases between them. The CDR3 extends over 16 amino acids. As DNA, the CDR3 is TGTGCCAGCAGTGACTACCTAGGACTGACCGATGAGCCCCAGCATTTT. This gives the protein CASSDYLGLTDEPQHF.

The J gene is TRBJ2-1, the V gene TRBV10-3; D possibly corresponds to TRBD1 (5 bases). Trimming pared 7 bases from V and 5 bases from J, leaving 12 bases between. From germline, CDR1 is ENHRY and CDR2 SYGVKD. The CDR3 extends over 13 amino acids. The CDR3 sequence is CAIKGQGNNEQFF. The CDR3 DNA reads as TGTGCCATCAAGGGCCAGGGCAACAATGAGCAGTTCTTC.

This clone was detected only once. The CDR3 bases are TGTGCCACCAGCAGAGACGGGGGAAAGGCCTACGAGCAGTACTTC. This encodes CATSRDGGKAYEQYF. This sequence joins TRBV15 and TRBJ2-7, with D perhaps matching TRBD2 (6 bases). V lost 0 bases and J 2 bases, leaving 11 bases between the germline ends. The CDR3 consists of 15 residues. In germline, CDR1 is LNHNV, CDR2 YYDKDF (reference sequence).

The V call is TRBV5-8, the J call TRBJ2-5; TRBD1 is a possible D gene (6 bases). The length of the CDR3 is 14 residues. Germline CDR1 reads SGHTS; CDR2 reads YDEGEE. Trimming pared 0 bases from V and 5 bases from J, leaving 11 bases between. CDR3: CASSLAGAVETQYF. DNA for the CDR3: TGTGCCAGCAGCTTGGCAGGGGCGGTGGAGACCCAGTACTTC.

The V gene is TRBV30, the J gene TRBJ1-3, with unresolved D. This CDR3 is built from 14 residues. V was shortened by 3 bases and J by 0 bases, with 9 bases between the two germline ends. Per the germline V gene, CDR1 is GTSNPN and CDR2 is SVGIG (reference sequence). The CDR3 DNA sequence: TGTGCCTGGAGCGAGGGTTTCTCTGGAAACACCATATATTTT. Its translation: CAWSEGFSGNTIYF.

The gene calls are TRBV5-1 and TRBJ1-3; TRBD1 matches 9 bases. CDR3 length: 15 amino acids. Losses at the gene ends were 3 bases for V and 1 base for J; bases not matched to a gene: 2. Germline lookup yields CDR1 SGHRS and CDR2 YFSETQ. CDR3 coding DNA: TGCGCCAGCAGCTCCGGGACAGGGTCTGGAAACACCATATATTTT. This translates into CASSSGTGSGNTIYF.

Only one count was recorded for this clone. V usage is TRBV7-9 and J usage is TRBJ2-3; maybe TRBD2 (6 bases). Germline V gene lookup returns CDR1 SEHNR and CDR2 FQNEAQ (reference sequence). The CDR3 is made up of 14 amino acids. The V gene lost 1 base and the J gene lost 5 bases, with 10 bases spanning the gap. CDR3 sequence (DNA): TGTGCCAGCAGCTTAGTGTCGGGAGTAGATACGCAGTATTTT. Encoded protein: CASSLVSGVDTQYF.

The V call is TRBV28, the J call TRBJ1-2, with a tentative D call TRBD1 (5 bases). Germline CDR1 reads MDHEN; CDR2 reads SYDVKM. This CDR3 is built from 14 residues. The V and J ends lost 7 bases and 4 bases respectively, with 16 bases between them. CDR3 sequence reads: CASTPTDLFYGYTF. The CDR3, as DNA: TGTGCCAGCACCCCGACAGATTTATTCTATGGCTACACCTTC.

This chain uses TRBV7-9 with TRBJ1-2, with 8 bases aligning to TRBD1. Germline V CDR1 and CDR2: SEHNR, FQNEAQ (reference sequence). This CDR3 comprises 12 residues. Trimming removed 7 bases from V and 8 bases from J; junction bases left unmatched: 6. This CDR3 reads CASNGQGKGYTF. The CDR3 DNA reads TGTGCCAGCAACGGACAGGGAAAAGGCTACACCTTC.

The chain couples TRBV30 to TRBJ2-7; D call uncertain. V was shortened by 7 bases and J by 3 bases, with 13 bases between the two germline ends. The CDR3 is made up of 12 amino acids. Germline values: CDR1 GTSNPN, CDR2 SVGIG (reference sequence). The CDR3 DNA sequence: TGTGCCTCGCGAGACACGCTCTACGAGCAGTACTTC. Protein sequence: CASRDTLYEQYF. Together with reference TRBV30 and TRBJ2-7, the CDR3 gives the full variable domain: SQTIHQWPATLVQPVGSPLSLECTVEGTSNPNLYWYRQAAGRGLQLLFYSVGIGQISSEVPQNLSASRPQDRQFILSSKKLLLSDSGFYLCASRDTLYEQYFGPGTRLTVT.

The chain couples TRBV29-1 to TRBJ1-4; no firm D call. The CDR3 consists of 12 residues. Trimming took 6 bases from V and 8 from J, leaving 13 bases between them. CDR1 SQVTM and CDR2 ANQGSEA come from the germline V gene. The CDR3 bases are TGCAGCGTCGCGGCGGTCGACGAAAAACTGTTTTTT. Protein sequence: CSVAAVDEKLFF.

This chain joins TRBV19 and TRBJ2-6; TRBD1 might be the D (6 bases). Germline CDR1 is LNHDA and CDR2 is SQIVND (reference sequence). The V end lost 8 bases, the J end lost 0 bases, and 17 bases lay between the germline ends. CDR3 length: 17 amino acids. The chain's CDR3 is CASQERGRSSGANVLTF. Written as DNA, the CDR3 is TGTGCCAGTCAGGAGAGGGGGAGAAGCTCTGGGGCCAACGTCCTGACTTTC.

V and J are TRBV5-1 and TRBJ1-1, with TRBD1 matching over 9 bases. CDR1 and CDR2 from the germline V gene are SGHRS and YFSETQ. With 3 bases clipped from V and 4 bases from J, the junction kept 10 bases outside the gene matches. This CDR3 is 16 amino acids long. This CDR3 is CASSSGQGKGGTEAFF. The CDR3, as DNA: TGCGCCAGCAGCTCGGGACAGGGTAAAGGGGGCACTGAAGCTTTCTTT.

This chain links TRBV7-2 with TRBJ2-2; TRBD2 matches 7 bases. Germline trimming cut 8 bases from V and 3 bases from J; bases unmatched to any gene: 9. Germline V lookup: CDR1 SGHTA, CDR2 FQGNSA. This CDR3 has 15 residues. In DNA form, the CDR3 reads TGTGCCAGCTCCGGGATGGGAGGGTACACCGGGGAGCTGTTTTTT. Protein: CASSGMGGYTGELFF.

V usage is TRBV30 and J usage is TRBJ1-4; D gene ambiguous. V was trimmed by 4 bases and J by 8 bases, leaving 11 bases between them. The CDR3 has 12 amino acids. The germline V gene encodes CDR1 GTSNPN and CDR2 SVGIG (reference sequence). The CDR3 here is CAWTGSGEKLFF. The CDR3 DNA follows: TGTGCCTGGACTGGCTCGGGGGAAAAACTGTTTTTT.

This clone was counted between two and nine times. The rearrangement joins TRBV7-9 to TRBJ2-7; the D is unclear. Trimming removed 4 bases from V and 4 bases from J, with 11 bases in between. The CDR3 runs 13 residues. Germline CDR1 SEHNR, CDR2 FQNEAQ (reference sequence). The CDR3 region is CASSYDYSYEQYF. Here the CDR3 DNA reads TGTGCCAGCAGCTATGATTACAGTTACGAGCAGTACTTC.

The chain carries TRBV27 and TRBJ2-7, with D tentatively TRBD1 (6 bases). The CDR3 is made up of 14 amino acids. Germline V gives CDR1 MNHEY, CDR2 SMNVEV (reference sequence). Between the trimmed V and J ends, which lost 10 bases and 2 bases, there was a span of 18 bases. DNA for the CDR3: TGTGCCACCGTCCCTGTGGCAGGGGCCTACGAGCAGTACTTC. Translation gives CATVPVAGAYEQYF.

The rearrangement joins TRBV10-3 to TRBJ2-2, with 11 bases aligning to TRBD2. The junction had 8 bases not matched to a gene; V was cut back by 6 bases and J by 2 bases. The CDR3 runs to 17 residues. CDR1 and CDR2 from the germline V gene are ENHRY and SYGVKD. In DNA form, the CDR3 reads TGTGCCATCAGACCGGGACTAGCGGCCTTAAACACCGGGGAGCTGTTTTTT. This encodes CAIRPGLAALNTGELFF.